This TCR beta chain was found in a study of vaccination effects on CD4 cells after COVID-19. Study context: The two convalescent patients provided samples 16 days and one week before vaccination.

Notes on this clone: What it binds is not known.

Repertoires were generated with immunoSEQ multiplex PCR, while TCRdb's copy carries only in-frame clones and drops some. The sample has under 55,000 clones, 60% to 75% seen once. Germline values: CDR1 MNHEY, CDR2 SVGEGT. The trim removed 0 bases at V and 2 bases at J, leaving 2 bases unmatched. This CDR3 has 16 amino acids. Notes on the study in general: Marked contraction was observed in infection-induced and vaccine-induced clones late after vaccination.

Antigen-specific CD4+ T cell clonotypes were called by their expansion after viral peptide-pool culture in ViraFEST. Following a roughly 9-day culture, CD4+ T cells were purified. Documented for the person is a PCR-confirmed SARS-CoV-2 infection occurring between March and December 2020. Some 2 million PBMC were seeded per well and grown in the presence of 9 to 10 IU/ml IL-2 and around 9 ug/ml peptides. On days 3 and 7, fresh IL-2 medium replaced half the medium. The sequencing used CD4+ T cells from PBMCs cultured with a peptide pool, collected before COVID-19 vaccination. This clonotype was sampled from a human donor who had a prior SARS-CoV-2 infection. This rearrangement joins TRBV6-2 or TRBV6-3 to TRBJ2-7; TRBD2 matches at 12 bases. The CDR3 nucleotides read TGTGCCAGCAGTTACTCACGGACTAGCGGGACCTACGAGCAGTACTTC. Residues: CASSYSRTSGTYEQYF.